A selection of T cell receptor beta chains follows, all from one sample in a study of T cells in Graves' hyperthyroidism and ophthalmopathy. TCRdb fed the multiplex PCR reads into MiXCR, producing one record per CDR3 protein. The top ten clones hold roughly 30% of a sample with around 200,000 distinct CDR3 sequences, approximately 15% of them seen once. The specimen was blood. Receptor source: a woman between 45 and 65 years old with Graves' hyperthyroidism. CDR3s include the opening cysteine and the closing phenylalanine or tryptophan. D genes are given only for firm matches. Clone size, where shown, is once, few, many, or a class for clones that have expanded.

CASSFSAGVIYNEQFF,TGTGCCAGCAGCTTTAGCGCGGGGGTGATCTACAATGAGCAGTTCTTC,16,TRBV7-2,TRBD2,TRBJ2-1,many
CASIPGRKDTDTQYF,TGTGCCAGCATCCCCGGGAGGAAGGACACAGATACGCAGTATTTT,15,TRBV6-1,TRBD2,TRBJ2-3,NA
CASSRRLAGNHEQYF,TGTGCCAGCAGCCGCAGACTAGCGGGTAACCACGAGCAGTACTTC,15,TRBV27,TRBD2,TRBJ2-7,NA
CASSVVPSGGTNTGELFF,TGTGCCAGCAGCGTAGTGCCCAGCGGGGGGACGAACACCGGGGAGCTGTTTTTT,18,TRBV9,TRBD2,TRBJ2-2,many
CASSPGGTPSPLHF,TGTGCCAGCAGTCCAGGGGGCACTCCTTCACCCCTCCACTTT,14,TRBV7-9,TRBD1,TRBJ1-6,many
CASGTGTNYNEQFF,TGTGCCAGTGGTACCGGGACGAATTACAATGAGCAGTTCTTC,14,TRBV19,NA,TRBJ2-1,many
CASSQARDYEQYF,TGCGCCAGCAGCCAAGCTCGGGACTACGAGCAGTACTTC,13,TRBV4-1,NA,TRBJ2-7,NA
CASSLGTVPLGYGYTF,TGTGCCAGCAGCCTTGGGACCGTCCCTTTAGGTTATGGCTACACCTTC,16,TRBV7-2,NA,TRBJ1-2,NA
CASSLDPGIAQFF,TGTGCCAGCAGCTTAGATCCCGGAATAGCGCAGTTCTTC,13,TRBV11-2,NA,TRBJ2-1,NA
CATSDLGGMEETQYF,TGTGCCACCAGTGATTTAGGGGGGATGGAAGAGACCCAGTACTTC,15,TRBV24-1,NA,TRBJ2-5,NA
CAISERGGGSNQPQHF,TGTGCCATCAGCGAGAGGGGGGGTGGTAGCAATCAGCCCCAGCATTTT,16,TRBV10-3,NA,TRBJ1-5,once
CASSLGVGEAFF,TGTGCCAGCAGCTTGGGGGTCGGTGAAGCTTTCTTT,12,TRBV5-4,NA,TRBJ1-1,few
CASSQGQGATGELFF,TGCGCCAGCAGCCAAGGACAGGGGGCAACCGGGGAGCTGTTTTTT,15,TRBV4-1,TRBD1,TRBJ2-2,NA
CATSDAGTQPQHF,TGTGCCACCAGTGACGCAGGGACTCAGCCCCAGCATTTT,13,TRBV24-1,NA,TRBJ1-5,many